The sequence of this TCR beta chain was determined in a study of CD8 T cells in Susac syndrome. TCR beta sequences were obtained from blood CD8+ and CD4+ T cells. Both CD4+ and CD8+ T cells were negatively isolated, and TEMRA cells underwent FACS enrichment. Trimming took off 5 bases at V and 3 bases at J, with 8 bases between the two ends. This CDR3 region has 13 residues. The germline V gene encodes CDR1 SEHNR and CDR2 FQNEAQ (reference sequence). RNA in amounts of roughly 0.45 to 1 ug was reverse transcribed with random hexamers. TCRdb reprocessed the immunoSEQ multiplex PCR reads via MiXCR and lists one record per CDR3 protein. The table lists about 300,000 distinct CDR3 sequences, over 75% of them singletons.

This TCR was recovered from a human donor with multiple sclerosis. Sequencing was performed on CD8+ T cells from PBMCs. This chain connects TRBV7-9 to TRBJ1-5; D is ambiguous. The CDR3 loop is CASSPLLNQPQHF. The DNA of the CDR3 is TGTGCCAGCAGCCCCCTTCTCAATCAGCCCCAGCATTTT.